This TCR beta chain was recorded in a study of blood T cell repertoires in COVID-19 (TCRdb year 2020). At the level of the whole study: The collaborator samples originated in the United States, Italy and Spain and spanned the acute and convalescent phases of COVID-19. Samples came from the ongoing ImmuneRACE study (first 160 participants) plus 1,254 subjects from 6 global collaborators. The sample metadata nearly always contained a de-identified subject ID, COVID-19 status, age in years and sex. The material from the prospective study consisted of cDNA or gDNA derived from T cells, B-cell-depleted T cells, or PBMCs. Where available, HLA class I and class II types were taken from metadata supplied by the sample provider and were not determined by assay-based typing. The dataset comprised deeply sampled blood TCRbeta repertoires from subjects exposed to, actively infected with, or recovered from COVID-19. The repertoires were released in a freely available public database intended as a resource for research on the immune response to SARS-CoV-2. Results and caveats for the whole study, not just this receptor: Clinical and demographic metadata were provided uncurated, with the amount varying by source and participant.

TCRbeta CDR3 regions were amplified from genomic DNA using the immunoSEQ Assay, a bias-controlled multiplex PCR. On the authors' methods: The number of nucleated cells in each sample was estimated by amplification of reference gene primers within the assay. To quantify the absolute abundance of each unique TCRbeta CDR3 rearrangement, sequence reads were collapsed and filtered. For each sample, productive Simpson clonality was calculated by taking the square root of Simpson's diversity index across productive rearrangements. The immuneACCESS repertoire file appears here via TCRdb, limited to in-frame rearrangements. These files lack a portion of the clones; in checked studies, under half of the deficit traces to unresolved V genes, and the cause of the others is not known. The D gene and trimming were derived from the DNA, and the V and J assignments and clone size from that table. This sample holds more than 200,000 clones; about nine tenths were observed only once. The ten top clones hold 2.2% of the sample.

Whole blood was collected in K2EDTA tubes by collaborating institutions according to the institutions' own protocols. For TCRbeta analysis, collaborators shipped samples in one of three forms: frozen whole blood, isolated PBMCs, or DNA extracted from either of those sample types. Note on this clone: The antigen this receptor binds is unknown. Qualities for individual bases were not recorded, and no much larger clone is one base off.

This TCR derives from a woman between 45 and 60 years old with acute or convalescent COVID-19. Sequenced material: peripheral blood.

For the CDR3, the sequence is CASIRDTNTGELFF. The sequenced DNA is TGTGCCAGCATTCGGGACACGAACACCGGGGAGCTGTTTTTT. Recombination joined TRBV6-5 with TRBJ2-2; perhaps TRBD1 is the D gene, with 6 bases matching. The cysteine opens and the phenylalanine closes a CDR3 of 14 amino acids. The read is trimmed to its CDR3 DNA, 42 bases read in frame from base 1. Via the germline V gene, CDR1 is MNHEY and CDR2 SVGAGI. V was cut back by 7 bases and J by 0 bases, leaving a gap of 9 bases between them.